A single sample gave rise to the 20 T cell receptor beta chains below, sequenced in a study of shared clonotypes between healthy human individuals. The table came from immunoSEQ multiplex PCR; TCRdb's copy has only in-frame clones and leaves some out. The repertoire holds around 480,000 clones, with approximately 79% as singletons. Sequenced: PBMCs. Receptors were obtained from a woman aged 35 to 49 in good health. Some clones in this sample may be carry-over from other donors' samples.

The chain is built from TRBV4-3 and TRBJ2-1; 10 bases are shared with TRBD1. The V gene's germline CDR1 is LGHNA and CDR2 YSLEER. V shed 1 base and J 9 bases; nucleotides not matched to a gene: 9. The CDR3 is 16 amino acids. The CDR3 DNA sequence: TGCGCCAGCAGCCAAGTAGATAGGACAGGGGGGGGTGAGCAGTTCTTC. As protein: CASSQVDRTGGGEQFF.

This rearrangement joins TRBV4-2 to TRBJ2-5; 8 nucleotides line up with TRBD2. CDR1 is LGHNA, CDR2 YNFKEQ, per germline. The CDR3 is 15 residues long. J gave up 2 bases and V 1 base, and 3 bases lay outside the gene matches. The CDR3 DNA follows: TGTGCCAGCAGCCAAGCGGCTAGCGGGCAAGAGACCCAGTACTTC. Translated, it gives CASSQAASGQETQYF.

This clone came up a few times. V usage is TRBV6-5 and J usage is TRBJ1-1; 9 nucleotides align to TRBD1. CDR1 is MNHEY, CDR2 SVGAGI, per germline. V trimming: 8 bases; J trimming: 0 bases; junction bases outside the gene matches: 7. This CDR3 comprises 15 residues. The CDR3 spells CASSDGTGLNTEAFF. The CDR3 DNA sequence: TGTGCCAGCTCGGACGGGACAGGGTTGAACACTGAAGCTTTCTTT.

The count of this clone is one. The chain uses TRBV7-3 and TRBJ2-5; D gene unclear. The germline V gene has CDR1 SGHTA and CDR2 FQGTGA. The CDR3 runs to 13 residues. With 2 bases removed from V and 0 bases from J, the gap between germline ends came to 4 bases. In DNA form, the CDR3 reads TGTGCCAGCAGCTTAGCGAACCAAGAGACCCAGTACTTC. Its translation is CASSLANQETQYF.

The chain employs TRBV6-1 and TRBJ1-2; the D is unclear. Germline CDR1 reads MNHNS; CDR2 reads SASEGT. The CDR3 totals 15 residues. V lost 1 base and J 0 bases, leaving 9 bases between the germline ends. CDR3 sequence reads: CASSEVGSTNYGYTF. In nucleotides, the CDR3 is TGTGCCAGCAGTGAAGTAGGATCGACTAACTATGGCTACACCTTC.

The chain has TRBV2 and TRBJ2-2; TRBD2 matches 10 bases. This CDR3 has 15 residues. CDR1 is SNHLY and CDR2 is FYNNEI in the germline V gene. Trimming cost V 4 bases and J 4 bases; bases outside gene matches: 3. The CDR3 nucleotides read TGTGCCAGCAGTGCCAGCGGGAGGGGCACCGGGGAGCTGTTTTTT. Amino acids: CASSASGRGTGELFF.

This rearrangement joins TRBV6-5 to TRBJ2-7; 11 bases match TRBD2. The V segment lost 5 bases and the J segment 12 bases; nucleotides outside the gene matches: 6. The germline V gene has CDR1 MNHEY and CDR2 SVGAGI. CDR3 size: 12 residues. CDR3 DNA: TGTGCCAGCAGTGTAGCGGGAGGGCCCTGGTACTTC. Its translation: CASSVAGGPWYF.

In nucleotides, the CDR3 is TGCAGCGTTTCTCCGGGAGTCAATTCACCCCTCCACTTT. Protein product: CSVSPGVNSPLHF. The chain is built from TRBV29-1 and TRBJ1-6; D ambiguous. With 5 bases removed from V and 7 bases from J, the gap between germline ends came to 12 bases. This CDR3 comprises 13 residues. Germline V gives CDR1 SQVTM, CDR2 ANQGSEA.

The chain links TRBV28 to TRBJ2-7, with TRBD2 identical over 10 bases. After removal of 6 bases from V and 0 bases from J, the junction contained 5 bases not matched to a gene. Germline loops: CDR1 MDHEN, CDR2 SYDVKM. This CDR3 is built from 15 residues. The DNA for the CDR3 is TGTGCCAGCAGCGAGACTAGCGGGCACTCCTACGAGCAGTACTTC. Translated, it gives CASSETSGHSYEQYF.

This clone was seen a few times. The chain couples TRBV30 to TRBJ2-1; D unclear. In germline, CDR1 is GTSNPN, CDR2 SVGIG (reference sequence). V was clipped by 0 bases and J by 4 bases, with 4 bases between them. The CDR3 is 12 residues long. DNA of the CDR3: TGTGCCTGGAGTGTAGGGTACAATGAGCAGTTCTTC. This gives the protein CAWSVGYNEQFF.

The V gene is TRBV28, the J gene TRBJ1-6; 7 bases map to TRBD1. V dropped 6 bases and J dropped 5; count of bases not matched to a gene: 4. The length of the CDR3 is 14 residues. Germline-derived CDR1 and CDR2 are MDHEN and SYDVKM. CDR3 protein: CASSRDRDNSPLHF. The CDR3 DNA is TGTGCCAGCAGCCGAGACAGGGATAATTCACCCCTCCACTTT.

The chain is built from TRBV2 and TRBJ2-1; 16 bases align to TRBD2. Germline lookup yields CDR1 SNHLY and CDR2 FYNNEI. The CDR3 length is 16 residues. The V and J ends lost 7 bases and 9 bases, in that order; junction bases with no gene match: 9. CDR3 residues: CASNSGLAGGSSEQFF. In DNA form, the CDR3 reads TGTGCCAGCAATTCGGGACTAGCGGGAGGGTCGAGTGAGCAGTTCTTC. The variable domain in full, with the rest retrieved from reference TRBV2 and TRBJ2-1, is EPEVTQTPSHQVTQMGQEVILRCVPISNHLYFYWYRQILGQKVEFLVSFYNNEISEKSEIFDDQFSVERPDGSNFTLKIRSTKLEDSAMYFCASNSGLAGGSSEQFFGPGTRLTVL.

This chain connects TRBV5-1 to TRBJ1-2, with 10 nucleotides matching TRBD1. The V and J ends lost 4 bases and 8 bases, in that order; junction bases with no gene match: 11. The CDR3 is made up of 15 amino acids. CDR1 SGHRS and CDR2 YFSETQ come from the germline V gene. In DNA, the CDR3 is TGCGCCAGCAGCGCCTGGACAGGGGGTGATGAAGGCTACACCTTC. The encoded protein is CASSAWTGGDEGYTF.

CDR3 nucleotide sequence: TGTGCCACCTTAGGGACAGAAGGACTAGCGGGGACCAATGAGCAGTTCTTC. Translating gives CATLGTEGLAGTNEQFF. The chain uses TRBV10-3 and TRBJ2-1; 12 bases are shared with TRBD2. Germline V gives CDR1 ENHRY, CDR2 SYGVKD. The V and J ends lost 10 bases and 6 bases, in that order; junction bases with no gene match: 16. There are 17 residues in the CDR3.

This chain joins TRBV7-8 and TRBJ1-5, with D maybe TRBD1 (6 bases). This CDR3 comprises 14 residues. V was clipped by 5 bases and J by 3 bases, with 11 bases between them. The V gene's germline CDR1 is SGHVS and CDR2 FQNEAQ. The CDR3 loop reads CASSQDSINQPQHF. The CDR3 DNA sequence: TGTGCCAGCAGCCAGGACAGTATCAATCAGCCCCAGCATTTT.

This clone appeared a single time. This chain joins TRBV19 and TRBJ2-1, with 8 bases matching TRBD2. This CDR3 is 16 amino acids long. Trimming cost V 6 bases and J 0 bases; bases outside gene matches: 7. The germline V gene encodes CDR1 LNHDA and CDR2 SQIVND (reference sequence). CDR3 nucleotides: TGTGCCAGTAGCCGTACTAGCGGCAACTCCTACAATGAGCAGTTCTTC. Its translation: CASSRTSGNSYNEQFF.

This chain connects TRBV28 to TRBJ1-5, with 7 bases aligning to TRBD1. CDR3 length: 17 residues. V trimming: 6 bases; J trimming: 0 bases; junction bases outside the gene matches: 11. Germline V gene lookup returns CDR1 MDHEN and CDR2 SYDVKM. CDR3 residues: CASRGNREGASNQPQHF. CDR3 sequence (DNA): TGTGCCAGCAGGGGTAACAGGGAGGGGGCTAGCAATCAGCCCCAGCATTTT.

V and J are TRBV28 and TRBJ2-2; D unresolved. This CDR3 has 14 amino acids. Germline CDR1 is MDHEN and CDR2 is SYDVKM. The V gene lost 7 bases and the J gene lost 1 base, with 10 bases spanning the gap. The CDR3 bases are TGTGCCAGCATTGCAGAGATGAACACCGGGGAGCTGTTTTTT. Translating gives CASIAEMNTGELFF.

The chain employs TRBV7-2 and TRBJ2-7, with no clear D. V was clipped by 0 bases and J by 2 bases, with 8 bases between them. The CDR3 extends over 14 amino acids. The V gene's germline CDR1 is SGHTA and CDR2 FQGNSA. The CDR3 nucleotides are TGTGCCAGCAGCTTAGCTGGAGCGCCCTACGAGCAGTACTTC. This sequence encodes CASSLAGAPYEQYF.

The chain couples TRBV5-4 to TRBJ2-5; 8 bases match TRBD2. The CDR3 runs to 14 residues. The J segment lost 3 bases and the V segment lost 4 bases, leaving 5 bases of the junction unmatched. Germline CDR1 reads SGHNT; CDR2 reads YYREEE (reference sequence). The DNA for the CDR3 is TGTGCCAGCAGCCCGGTTAGCGGGGAAGAGACCCAGTACTTC. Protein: CASSPVSGEETQYF.